This T cell receptor beta chain was recorded in a study of response to subunit inactivated influenza vaccine. Germline V gene data show CDR1 as LGHNA and CDR2 as YSLEER. V lost 1 base and J lost 6; bases outside the gene matches: 5. This CDR3 is 15 amino acids long. Overall study findings and caveats: Seasonal influenza vaccination, on each occasion, was suggested by the authors to recruit few new T cells.

In TCRdb, the RT-PCR reads were re-called with MiXCR into one record per CDR3 protein. The sample contains around 540,000 distinct CDR3 sequences, approximately 12% of which appear only once. Only a few counts were recorded for this clonotype. Its antigen remains unknown. This sequence was found in a man in his forties or fifties who received an inactivated influenza vaccine. The rearrangement links TRBV4-3 to TRBJ2-2; 7 bases align to TRBD2. The source material was PBMCs from blood, sampled on the day of vaccination. This CDR3 is CASSQGPAGPGELFF. CDR3 nucleotide sequence: TGCGCCAGCAGCCAAGGGCCAGCGGGACCCGGGGAGCTGTTTTTT.